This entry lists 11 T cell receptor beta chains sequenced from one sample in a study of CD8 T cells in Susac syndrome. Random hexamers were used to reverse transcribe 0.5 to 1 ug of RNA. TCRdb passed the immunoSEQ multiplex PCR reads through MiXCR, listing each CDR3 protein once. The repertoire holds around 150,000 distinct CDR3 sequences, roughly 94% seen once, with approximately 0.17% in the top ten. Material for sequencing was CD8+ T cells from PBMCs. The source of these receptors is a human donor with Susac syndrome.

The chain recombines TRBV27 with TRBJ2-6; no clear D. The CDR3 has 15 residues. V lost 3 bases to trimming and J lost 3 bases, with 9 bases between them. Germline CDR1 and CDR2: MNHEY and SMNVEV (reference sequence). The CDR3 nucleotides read TGTGCCAGCAGTTTTCAGGAGAGTGGGGCCAACGTCCTGACTTTC. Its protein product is CASSFQESGANVLTF. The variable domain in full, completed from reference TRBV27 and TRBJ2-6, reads EAQVTQNPRYLITVTGKKLTVTCSQNMNHEYMSWYRQDPGLGLRQIYYSMNVEVTDKGDVPEGYKVSRKEKRNFPLILESPSPNQTSLYFCASSFQESGANVLTFGAGSRLTVL.

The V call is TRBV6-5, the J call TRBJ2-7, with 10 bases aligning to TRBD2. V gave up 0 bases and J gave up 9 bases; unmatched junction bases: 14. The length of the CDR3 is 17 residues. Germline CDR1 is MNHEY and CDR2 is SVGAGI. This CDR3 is CASSYSILAGDSSVQYF. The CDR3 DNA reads TGTGCCAGCAGTTACTCTATTCTAGCGGGAGATTCGTCGGTGCAGTACTTC.

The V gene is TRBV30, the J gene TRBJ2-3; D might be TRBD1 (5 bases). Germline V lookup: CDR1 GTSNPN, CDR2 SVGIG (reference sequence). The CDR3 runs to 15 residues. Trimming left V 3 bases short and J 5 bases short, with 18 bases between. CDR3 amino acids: CAWRPAGNWEDTQYF. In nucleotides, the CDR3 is TGTGCCTGGAGGCCCGCAGGGAATTGGGAAGATACGCAGTATTTT.

The CDR3 spells CASSFADRGAYEQYF. The CDR3, as DNA: TGTGCCAGCAGTTTCGCGGACAGGGGAGCCTACGAGCAGTACTTC. The chain is built from TRBV6-2 or TRBV6-3 and TRBJ2-7, with 9 bases lining up with TRBD1. V lost 4 bases, J lost 2 bases, and 6 bases stayed unmatched. Germline assignment: CDR1 MNHEY and CDR2 SVGEGT. The CDR3 is 15 residues long.

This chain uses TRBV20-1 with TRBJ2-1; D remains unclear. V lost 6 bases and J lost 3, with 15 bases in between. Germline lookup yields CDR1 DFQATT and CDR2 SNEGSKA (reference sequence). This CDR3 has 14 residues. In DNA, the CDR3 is TGCAGTGCCCACGAACGTGGATACTACAATGAGCAGTTCTTC. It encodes CSAHERGYYNEQFF.

The CDR3 loop reads CASSLLLGVTDTQYF. CDR3 in DNA: TGTGCCAGCAGTTTGTTACTCGGGGTCACAGATACGCAGTATTTT. This chain uses TRBV12-3 or TRBV12-4 with TRBJ2-3; weak D call: TRBD2 (5 bases). The V end lost 3 bases, the J end lost 2 bases, and 12 bases lay between the germline ends. CDR3 size: 15 residues.

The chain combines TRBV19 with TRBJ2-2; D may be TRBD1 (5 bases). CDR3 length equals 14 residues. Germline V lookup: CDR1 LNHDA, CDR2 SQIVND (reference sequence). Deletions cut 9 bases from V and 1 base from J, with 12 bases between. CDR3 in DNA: TGTGCCAGCAGCCTAGGGGTGAACACCGGGGAGCTGTTTTTT. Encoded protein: CASSLGVNTGELFF.

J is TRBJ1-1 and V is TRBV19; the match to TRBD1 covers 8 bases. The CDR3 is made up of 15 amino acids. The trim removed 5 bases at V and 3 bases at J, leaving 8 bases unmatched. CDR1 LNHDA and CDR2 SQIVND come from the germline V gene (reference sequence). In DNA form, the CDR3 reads TGTGCCAGTAGTGCGTGGACAGGGATGCACACTGAAGCTTTCTTT. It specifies CASSAWTGMHTEAFF.

CDR3 sequence (DNA): TGTGCCAGCAGTTTCGGAGCTAGCGGAGTGGGTTACAATGAGCAGTTCTTC. This encodes CASSFGASGVGYNEQFF. This chain uses TRBV12-3 or TRBV12-4 with TRBJ2-1; 7 nucleotides match TRBD2. The CDR3 length is 17 residues. Losses at the gene ends were 3 bases for V and 4 bases for J; bases not matched to a gene: 12.

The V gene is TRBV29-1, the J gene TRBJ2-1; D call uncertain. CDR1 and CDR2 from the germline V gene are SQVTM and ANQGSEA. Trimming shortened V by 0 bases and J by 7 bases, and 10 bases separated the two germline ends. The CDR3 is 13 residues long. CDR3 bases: TGCAGCGTTGAAGATCAAAAGGGTAATGAGCAGTTCTTC. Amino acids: CSVEDQKGNEQFF.

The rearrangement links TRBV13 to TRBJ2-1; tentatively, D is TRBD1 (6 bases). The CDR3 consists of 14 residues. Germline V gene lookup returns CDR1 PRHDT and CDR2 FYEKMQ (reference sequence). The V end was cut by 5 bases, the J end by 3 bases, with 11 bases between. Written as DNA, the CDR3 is TGTGCCAGCAGCCCACAGACAGGCTACAATGAGCAGTTCTTC. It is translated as CASSPQTGYNEQFF.